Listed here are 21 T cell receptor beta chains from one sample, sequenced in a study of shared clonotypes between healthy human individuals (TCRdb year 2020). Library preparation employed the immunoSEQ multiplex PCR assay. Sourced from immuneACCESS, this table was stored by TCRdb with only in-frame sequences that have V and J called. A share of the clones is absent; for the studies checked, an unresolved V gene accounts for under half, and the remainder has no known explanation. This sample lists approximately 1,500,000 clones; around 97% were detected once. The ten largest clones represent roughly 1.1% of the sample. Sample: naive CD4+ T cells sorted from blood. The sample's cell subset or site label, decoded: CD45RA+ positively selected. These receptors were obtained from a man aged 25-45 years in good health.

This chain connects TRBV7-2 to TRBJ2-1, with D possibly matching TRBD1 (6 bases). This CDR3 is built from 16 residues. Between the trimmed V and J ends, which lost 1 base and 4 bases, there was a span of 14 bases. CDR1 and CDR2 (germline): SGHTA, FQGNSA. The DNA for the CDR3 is TGTGCCAGCAGCTTAGTCTCAGGGACAAGGTACAATGAGCAGTTCTTC. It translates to CASSLVSGTRYNEQFF.

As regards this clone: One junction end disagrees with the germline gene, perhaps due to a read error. The CDR3 region has the DNA TGTGCGAGCAGGGGCCGGGGGACCCAGTACTTC. Its protein product is CASRGRGTQYF. The chain joins TRBV6-5 to TRBJ2-5; D might be TRBD1 (6 bases). Germline V gene sequence: CDR1 MNHEY, CDR2 SVGAGI. The CDR3 is made up of 11 amino acids.

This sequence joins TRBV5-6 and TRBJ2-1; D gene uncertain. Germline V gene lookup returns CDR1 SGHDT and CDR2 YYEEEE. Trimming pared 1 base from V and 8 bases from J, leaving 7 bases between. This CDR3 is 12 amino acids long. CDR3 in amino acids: CASSLTDYEQFF. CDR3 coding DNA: TGTGCCAGCAGCTTGACCGATTATGAGCAGTTCTTC. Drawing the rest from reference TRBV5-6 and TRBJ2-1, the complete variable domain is DAGVTQSPTHLIKTRGQQVTLRCSPKSGHDTVSWYQQALGQGPQFIFQYYEEEERQRGNFPDRFSGHQFPNYSSELNVNALLLGDSALYLCASSLTDYEQFFGPGTRLTVL.

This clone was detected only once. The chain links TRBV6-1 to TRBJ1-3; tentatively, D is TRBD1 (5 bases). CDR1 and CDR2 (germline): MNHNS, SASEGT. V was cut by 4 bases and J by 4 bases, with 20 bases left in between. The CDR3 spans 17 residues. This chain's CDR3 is CASSGQGGSVGGNTIYF. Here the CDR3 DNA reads TGTGCCAGCAGTGGGCAGGGAGGATCGGTAGGCGGAAACACCATATATTTT.

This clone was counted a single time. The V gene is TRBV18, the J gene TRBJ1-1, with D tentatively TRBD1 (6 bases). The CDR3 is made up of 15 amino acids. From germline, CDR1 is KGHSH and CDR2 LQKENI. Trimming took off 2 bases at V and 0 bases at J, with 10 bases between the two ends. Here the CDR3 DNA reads TGTGCCAGCTCACCAGCCCAGGGGTTGAACACTGAAGCTTTCTTT. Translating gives CASSPAQGLNTEAFF. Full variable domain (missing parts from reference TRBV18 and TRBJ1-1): NAGVMQNPRHLVRRRGQEARLRCSPMKGHSHVYWYRQLPEEGLKFMVYLQKENIIDESGMPKERFSAEFPKEGPSILRIQQVVRGDSAAYFCASSPAQGLNTEAFFGQGTRLTVV.

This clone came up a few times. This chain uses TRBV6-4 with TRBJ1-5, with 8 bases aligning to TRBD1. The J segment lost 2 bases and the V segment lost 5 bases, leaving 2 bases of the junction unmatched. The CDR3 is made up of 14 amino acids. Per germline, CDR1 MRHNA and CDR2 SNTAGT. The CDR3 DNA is TGTGCCAGCAGTAAGACAGGGGGCAATCAGCCCCAGCATTTT. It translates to CASSKTGGNQPQHF.

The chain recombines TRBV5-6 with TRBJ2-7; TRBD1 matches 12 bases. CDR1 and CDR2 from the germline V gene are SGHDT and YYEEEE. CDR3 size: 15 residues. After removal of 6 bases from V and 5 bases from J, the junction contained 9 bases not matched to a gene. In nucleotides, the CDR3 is TGTGCCAGCAACCTACCGGGACAGGGGGCGGACGAGCAGTACTTC. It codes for CASNLPGQGADEQYF.

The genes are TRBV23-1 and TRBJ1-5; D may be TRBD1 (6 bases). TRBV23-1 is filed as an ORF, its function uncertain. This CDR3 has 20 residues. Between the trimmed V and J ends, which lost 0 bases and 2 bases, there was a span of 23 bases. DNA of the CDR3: TGCGCCAGCAGTCAATCAATCATCGGGGGCGTCGAATATGGCAATCAGCCCCAGCATTTT. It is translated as CASSQSIIGGVEYGNQPQHF.

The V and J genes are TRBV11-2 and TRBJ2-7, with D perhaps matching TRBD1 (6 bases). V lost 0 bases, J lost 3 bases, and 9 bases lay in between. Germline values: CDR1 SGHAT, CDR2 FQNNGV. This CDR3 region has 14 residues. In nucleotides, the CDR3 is TGTGCCAGCAGCTTAGATCTAGGGGGCTACGAGCAGTACTTC. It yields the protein CASSLDLGGYEQYF. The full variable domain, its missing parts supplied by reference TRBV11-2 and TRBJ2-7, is EAGVAQSPRYKIIEKRQSVAFWCNPISGHATLYWYQQILGQGPKLLIQFQNNGVVDDSQLPKDRFSAERLKGVDSTLKIQPAKLEDSAVYLCASSLDLGGYEQYFGPGTRLTVT.

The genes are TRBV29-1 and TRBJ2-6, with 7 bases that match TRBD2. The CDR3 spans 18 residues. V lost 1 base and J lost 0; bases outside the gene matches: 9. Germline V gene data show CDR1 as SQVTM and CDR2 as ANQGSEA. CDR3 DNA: TGCAGCGTTGAAGTTAGTACAGGCGGGAGCTCTGGGGCCAACGTCCTGACTTTC. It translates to CSVEVSTGGSSGANVLTF.

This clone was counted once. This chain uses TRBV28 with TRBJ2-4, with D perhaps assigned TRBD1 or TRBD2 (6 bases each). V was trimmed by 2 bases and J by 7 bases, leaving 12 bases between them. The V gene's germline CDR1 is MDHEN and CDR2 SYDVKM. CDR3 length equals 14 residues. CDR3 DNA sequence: TGTGCCAGCAGTTTAGTCGGGGGCGCGAACATTCAGTACTTC. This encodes CASSLVGGANIQYF.

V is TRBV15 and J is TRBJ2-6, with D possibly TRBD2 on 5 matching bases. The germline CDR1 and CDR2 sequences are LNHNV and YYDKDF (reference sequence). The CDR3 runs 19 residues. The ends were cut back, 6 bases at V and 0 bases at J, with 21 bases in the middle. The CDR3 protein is CATSGSYGELYSGANVLTF. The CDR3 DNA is TGTGCCACCAGTGGCTCGTATGGGGAGTTGTACTCTGGGGCCAACGTCCTGACTTTC.

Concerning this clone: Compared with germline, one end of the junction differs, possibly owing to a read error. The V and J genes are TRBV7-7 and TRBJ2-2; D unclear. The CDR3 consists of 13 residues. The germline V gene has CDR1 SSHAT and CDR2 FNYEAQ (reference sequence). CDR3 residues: CASSLLETGELFF. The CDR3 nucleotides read TGTGCTAGCAGCCTTCTGGAGACCGGGGAGCTGTTTTTT.

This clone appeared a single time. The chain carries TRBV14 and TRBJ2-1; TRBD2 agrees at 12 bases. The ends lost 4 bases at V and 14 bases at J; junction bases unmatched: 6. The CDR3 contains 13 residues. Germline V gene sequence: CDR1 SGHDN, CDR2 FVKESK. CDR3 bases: TGTGCCAGCAGCCCGGGACTAGCGGGCGGTAAGTTCTTC. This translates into CASSPGLAGGKFF.

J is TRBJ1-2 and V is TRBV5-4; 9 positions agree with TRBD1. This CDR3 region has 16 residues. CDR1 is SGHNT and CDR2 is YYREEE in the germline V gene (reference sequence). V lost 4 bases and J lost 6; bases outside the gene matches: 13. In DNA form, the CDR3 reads TGTGCCAGCAGCCCTAACCAGGGACAGGGAATAGATGGCTACACCTTC. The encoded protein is CASSPNQGQGIDGYTF. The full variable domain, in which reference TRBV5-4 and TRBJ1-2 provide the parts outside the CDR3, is ETGVTQSPTHLIKTRGQQVTLRCSSQSGHNTVSWYQQALGQGPQFIFQYYREEENGRGNFPPRFSGLQFPNYSSELNVNALELDDSALYLCASSPNQGQGIDGYTFGSGTRLTVV.

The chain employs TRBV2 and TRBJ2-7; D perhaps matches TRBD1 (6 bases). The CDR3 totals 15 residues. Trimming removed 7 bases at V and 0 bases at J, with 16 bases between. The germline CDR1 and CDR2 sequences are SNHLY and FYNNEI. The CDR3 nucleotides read TGTGCCAGCACGGCCGGGACAATCTTCTCCTACGAGCAGTACTTC. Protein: CASTAGTIFSYEQYF.

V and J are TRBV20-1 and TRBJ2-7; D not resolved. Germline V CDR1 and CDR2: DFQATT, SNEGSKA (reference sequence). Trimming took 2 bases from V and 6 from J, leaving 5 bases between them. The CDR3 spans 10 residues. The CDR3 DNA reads TGCAGTGCTAGAAGAGCCGAGCAGTACTTC. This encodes CSARRAEQYF.

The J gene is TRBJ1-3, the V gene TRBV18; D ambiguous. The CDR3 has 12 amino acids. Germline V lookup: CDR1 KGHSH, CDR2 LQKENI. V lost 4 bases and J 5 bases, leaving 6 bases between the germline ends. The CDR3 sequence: CASSLTRNTIYF. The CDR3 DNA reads TGTGCCAGCTCACTGACTCGAAACACCATATATTTT. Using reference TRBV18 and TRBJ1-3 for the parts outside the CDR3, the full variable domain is NAGVMQNPRHLVRRRGQEARLRCSPMKGHSHVYWYRQLPEEGLKFMVYLQKENIIDESGMPKERFSAEFPKEGPSILRIQQVVRGDSAAYFCASSLTRNTIYFGEGSWLTVV.

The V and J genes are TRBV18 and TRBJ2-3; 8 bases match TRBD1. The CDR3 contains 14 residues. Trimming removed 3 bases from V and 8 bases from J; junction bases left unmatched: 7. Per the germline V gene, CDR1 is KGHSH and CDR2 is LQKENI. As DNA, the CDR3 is TGTGCCAGCTCACCGACAGGGGTCGGGGGTACGCAGTATTTT. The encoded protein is CASSPTGVGGTQYF.

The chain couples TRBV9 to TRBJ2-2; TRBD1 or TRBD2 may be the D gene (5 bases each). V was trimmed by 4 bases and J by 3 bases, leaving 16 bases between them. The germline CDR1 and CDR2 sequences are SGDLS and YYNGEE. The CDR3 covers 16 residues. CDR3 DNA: TGTGCCAGCAGCCAACTGGGACGAGGAGACACCGGGGAGCTGTTTTTT. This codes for CASSQLGRGDTGELFF.

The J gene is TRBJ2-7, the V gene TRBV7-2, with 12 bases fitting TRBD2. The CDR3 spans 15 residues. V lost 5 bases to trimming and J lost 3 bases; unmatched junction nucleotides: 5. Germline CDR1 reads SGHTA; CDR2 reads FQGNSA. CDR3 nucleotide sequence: TGTGCCAGCAGCCAGGGACTAGCGGGCCGCTACGAGCAGTACTTC. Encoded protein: CASSQGLAGRYEQYF.